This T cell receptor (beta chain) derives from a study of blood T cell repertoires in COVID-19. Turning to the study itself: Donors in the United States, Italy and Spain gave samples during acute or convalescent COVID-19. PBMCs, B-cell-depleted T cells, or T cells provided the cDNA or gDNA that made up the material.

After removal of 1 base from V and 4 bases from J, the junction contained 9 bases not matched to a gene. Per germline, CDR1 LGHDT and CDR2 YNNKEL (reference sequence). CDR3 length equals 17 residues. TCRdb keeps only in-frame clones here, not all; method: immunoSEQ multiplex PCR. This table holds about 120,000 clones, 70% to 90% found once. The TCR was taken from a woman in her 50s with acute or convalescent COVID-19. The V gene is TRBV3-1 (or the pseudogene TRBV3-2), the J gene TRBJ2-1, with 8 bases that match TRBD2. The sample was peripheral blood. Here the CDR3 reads CASSQGDTSGGYNEQFF. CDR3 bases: TGTGCCAGCAGCCAAGGGGATACTAGCGGAGGGTACAATGAGCAGTTCTTC.